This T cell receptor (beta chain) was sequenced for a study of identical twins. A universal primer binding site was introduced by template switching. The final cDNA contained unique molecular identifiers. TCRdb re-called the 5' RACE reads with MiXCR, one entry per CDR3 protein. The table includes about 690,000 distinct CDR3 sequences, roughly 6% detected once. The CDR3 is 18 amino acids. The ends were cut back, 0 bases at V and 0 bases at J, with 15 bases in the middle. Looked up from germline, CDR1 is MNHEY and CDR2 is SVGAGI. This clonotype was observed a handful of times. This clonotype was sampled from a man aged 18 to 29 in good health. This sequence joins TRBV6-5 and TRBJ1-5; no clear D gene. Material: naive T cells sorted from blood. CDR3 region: CASSYSRAYSNSNQPQHF. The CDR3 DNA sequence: TGTGCCAGCAGTTACTCACGGGCATATAGCAATAGCAATCAGCCCCAGCATTTT.